Listed here is a single T cell receptor beta chain. Its antigen is currently unknown. This entry belongs to a study of cytomegalovirus exposure and HLA in healthy donors. V was trimmed by 7 bases and J by 0 bases, leaving 12 bases between them. From germline, CDR1 is SNHLY and CDR2 FYNNEI. The CDR3 totals 15 residues. The PCR used 60 Vbeta and 13 Jbeta primers. Only in-frame clones appear in the TCRdb table, and some are missing; sequencing was by immunoSEQ multiplex PCR. The table shows fewer than 100,000 clones, with roughly three quarters occurring only once. Despite likely unrecorded immune exposures, the donors were nominally healthy at the time of sampling. Findings and limits, study-wide: V- and J-gene trimming in TCR beta was tied to a missense DCLRE1C variant by an analysis performed later. Under in vitro conditions, a few CMV-associated chains were confirmed as specific for CMV antigens.

This clonotype was sampled from a woman aged 40 to 50 in good health and CMV-seronegative. Sequenced input: PBMCs. The V call is TRBV2, the J call TRBJ1-4; a weak D match, TRBD1 (6 bases). This chain's CDR3 is CASTGTSATNEKLFF. Written as DNA, the CDR3 is TGTGCCAGCACGGGGACATCCGCAACTAATGAAAAACTGTTTTTT.